This T cell receptor (beta chain) was profiled in a study of beta chain features in type 1 diabetes. Study overall: Examination spanned around 100,000,000 sorted cells from all samples.

General study points: Within each of all four CD4+ subsets, Type 1 diabetes patients had TCRB CDR3s that were moderately but significantly shorter. VDJ junctions in type 1 diabetes patients carried more deletions and fewer insertions. In comparison with healthy donors, patients had naive, central memory and Treg TCRB repertoires that appeared more similar.

This clone appeared many times. The antigen remains unidentified. The isolated RNA, all of it, was reverse transcribed, so expressed TCRB transcripts were what got sequenced. For naive, central memory and regulatory T cell samples, reads averaged roughly 3.7 million. TCRdb's table, derived via immunoSEQ multiplex PCR, lists solely in-frame clones and lacks some. The sample holds 300,000 to 450,000 clones, around a tenth seen once. In germline, CDR1 is SGHDT, CDR2 YYEEEE. CDR3 size: 13 residues. V was pared by 0 bases and J by 4 bases, with 7 bases between. The origin of this receptor is a man younger than 40 with type 1 diabetes. Specimen: central memory CD4+ T cells from blood. The chain couples TRBV5-6 to TRBJ1-1, with D unresolved. For the CDR3, the DNA is TGTGCCAGCAGCTTGGACGTGGGCACTGAAGCTTTCTTT. This translates into CASSLDVGTEAFF.